This T cell receptor beta chain was recovered during a study of blood T cell repertoires in COVID-19. Sequencing was performed with immunoSEQ multiplex PCR; in TCRdb, only in-frame clones are kept and a portion is missing. The sample lists around 220,000 clones; 85% to 90% were seen once. This clonotype was sampled from a woman aged 50 to 65 with acute or convalescent COVID-19. The sequenced material came from peripheral blood.

The CDR3: CASIEGGGSYEQYF. The CDR3 nucleotides read TGTGCCAGTATAGAAGGGGGGGGCTCCTACGAGCAGTACTTC. V usage is TRBV19 and J usage is TRBJ2-7; possibly TRBD2 for D (7 bases). The CDR3 consists of 14 residues. CDR1 is LNHDA, CDR2 SQIVND, per germline (reference sequence). V was cut by 7 bases and J by 0 bases, with 13 bases left in between.